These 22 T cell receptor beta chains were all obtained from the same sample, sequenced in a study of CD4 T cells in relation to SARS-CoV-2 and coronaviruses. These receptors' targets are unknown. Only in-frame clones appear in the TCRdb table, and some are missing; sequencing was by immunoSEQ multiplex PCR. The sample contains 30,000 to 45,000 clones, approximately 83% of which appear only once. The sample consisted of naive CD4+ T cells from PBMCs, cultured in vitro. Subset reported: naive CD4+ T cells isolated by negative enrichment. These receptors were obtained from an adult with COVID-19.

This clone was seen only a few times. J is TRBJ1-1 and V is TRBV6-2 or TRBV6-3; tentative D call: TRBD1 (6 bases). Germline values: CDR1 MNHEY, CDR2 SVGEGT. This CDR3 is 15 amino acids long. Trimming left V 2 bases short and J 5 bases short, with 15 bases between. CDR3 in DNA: TGTGCCAGCAGTTACCTGGCAGGGGTCAGGACTGAAGCTTTCTTT. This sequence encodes CASSYLAGVRTEAFF.

CDR3 protein: CASTRQLATNQETQYF. CDR3 DNA: TGCGCCAGCACCCGCCAACTAGCGACCAACCAAGAGACCCAGTACTTC. The V call is TRBV5-1, the J call TRBJ2-5, with 7 bases matching TRBD2. CDR1 is SGHRS, CDR2 YFSETQ, per germline. CDR3 length: 16 amino acids. Germline trimming cut 6 bases from V and 0 bases from J; bases unmatched to any gene: 11.

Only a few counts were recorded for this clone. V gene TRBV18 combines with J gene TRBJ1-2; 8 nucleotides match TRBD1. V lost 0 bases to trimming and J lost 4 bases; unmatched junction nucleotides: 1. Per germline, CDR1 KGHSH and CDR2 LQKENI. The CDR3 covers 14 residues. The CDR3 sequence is CASSPPGQAYGYTF. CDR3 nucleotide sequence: TGTGCCAGCTCACCACCGGGACAGGCCTATGGCTACACCTTC.

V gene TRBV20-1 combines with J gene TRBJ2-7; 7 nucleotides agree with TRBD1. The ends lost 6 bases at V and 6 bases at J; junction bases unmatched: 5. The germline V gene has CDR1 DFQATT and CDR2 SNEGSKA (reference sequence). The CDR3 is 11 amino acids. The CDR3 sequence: CSANRGFEQYF. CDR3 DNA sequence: TGCAGTGCAAACAGGGGATTCGAGCAGTACTTC.

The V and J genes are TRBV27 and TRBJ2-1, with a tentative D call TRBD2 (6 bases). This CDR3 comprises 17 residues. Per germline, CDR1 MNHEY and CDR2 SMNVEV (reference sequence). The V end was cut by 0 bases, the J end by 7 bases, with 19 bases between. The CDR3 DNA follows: TGTGCCAGCAGTTTATCCCGAGCGGGCGCTGGATCTAATGAGCAGTTCTTC. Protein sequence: CASSLSRAGAGSNEQFF.

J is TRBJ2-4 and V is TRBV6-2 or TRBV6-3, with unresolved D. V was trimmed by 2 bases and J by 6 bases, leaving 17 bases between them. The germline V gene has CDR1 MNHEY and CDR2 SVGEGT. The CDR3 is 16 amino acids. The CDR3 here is CASSYRATDHSNIQYF. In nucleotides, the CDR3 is TGTGCCAGCAGTTACCGCGCAACCGACCATTCAAACATTCAGTACTTC.

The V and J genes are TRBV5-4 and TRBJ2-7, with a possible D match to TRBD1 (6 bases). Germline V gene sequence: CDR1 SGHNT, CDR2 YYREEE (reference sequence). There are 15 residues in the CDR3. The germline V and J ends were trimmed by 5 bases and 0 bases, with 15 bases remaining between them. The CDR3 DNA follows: TGTGCCAGCAGACTGGACAGCACAATCTCCTACGAGCAGTACTTC. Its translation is CASRLDSTISYEQYF.

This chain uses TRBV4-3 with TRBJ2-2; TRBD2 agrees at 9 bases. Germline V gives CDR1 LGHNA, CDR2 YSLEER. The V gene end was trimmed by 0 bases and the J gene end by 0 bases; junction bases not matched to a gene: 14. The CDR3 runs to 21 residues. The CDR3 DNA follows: TGCGCCAGCAGCCAAGATTGGGGAGGGGGCGGGAGGGTGACGAACACCGGGGAGCTGTTTTTT. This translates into CASSQDWGGGGRVTNTGELFF.

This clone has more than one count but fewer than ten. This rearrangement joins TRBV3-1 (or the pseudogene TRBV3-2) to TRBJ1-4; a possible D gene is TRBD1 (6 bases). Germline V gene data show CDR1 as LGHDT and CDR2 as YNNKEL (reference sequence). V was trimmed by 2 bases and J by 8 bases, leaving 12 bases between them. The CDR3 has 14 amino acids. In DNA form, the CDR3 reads TGTGCCAGCAGCCAAAGTGGTACAGGGGAAAAACTGTTTTTT. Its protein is CASSQSGTGEKLFF.

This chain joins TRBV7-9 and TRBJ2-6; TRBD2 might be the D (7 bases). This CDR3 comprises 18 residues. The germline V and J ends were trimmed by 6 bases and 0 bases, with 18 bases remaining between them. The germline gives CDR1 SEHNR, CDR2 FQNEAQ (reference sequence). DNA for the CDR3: TGTGCCAGCAGGGCCGGGGGGCGTAAATACTCTGGGGCCAACGTCCTGACTTTC. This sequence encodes CASRAGGRKYSGANVLTF.

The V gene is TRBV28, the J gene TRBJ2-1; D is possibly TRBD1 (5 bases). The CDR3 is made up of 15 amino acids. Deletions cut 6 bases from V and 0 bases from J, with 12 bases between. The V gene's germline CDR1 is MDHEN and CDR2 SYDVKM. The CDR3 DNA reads TGTGCCAGCAGCCGGACAATCAGCTCCTACAATGAGCAGTTCTTC. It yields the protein CASSRTISSYNEQFF.

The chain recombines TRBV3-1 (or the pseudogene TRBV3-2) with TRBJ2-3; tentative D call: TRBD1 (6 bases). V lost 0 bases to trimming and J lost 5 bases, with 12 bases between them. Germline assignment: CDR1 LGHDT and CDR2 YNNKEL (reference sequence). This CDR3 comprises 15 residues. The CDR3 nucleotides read TGTGCCAGCAGCCAAGATCTGGGGGCGGAAGATACGCAGTATTTT. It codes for CASSQDLGAEDTQYF.

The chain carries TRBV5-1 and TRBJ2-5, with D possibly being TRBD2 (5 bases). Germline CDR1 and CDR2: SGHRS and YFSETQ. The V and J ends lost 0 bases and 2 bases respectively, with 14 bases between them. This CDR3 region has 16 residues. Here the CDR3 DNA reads TGCGCCAGCAGCTTGGGGATAGCCAGAGGGCAAGAGACCCAGTACTTC. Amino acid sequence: CASSLGIARGQETQYF.

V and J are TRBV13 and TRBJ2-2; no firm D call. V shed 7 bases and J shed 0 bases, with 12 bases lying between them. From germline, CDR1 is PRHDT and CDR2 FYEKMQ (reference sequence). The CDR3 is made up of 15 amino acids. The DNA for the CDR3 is TGTGCCAGCACCCTGATGGGCTCGAACACCGGGGAGCTGTTTTTT. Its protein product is CASTLMGSNTGELFF.

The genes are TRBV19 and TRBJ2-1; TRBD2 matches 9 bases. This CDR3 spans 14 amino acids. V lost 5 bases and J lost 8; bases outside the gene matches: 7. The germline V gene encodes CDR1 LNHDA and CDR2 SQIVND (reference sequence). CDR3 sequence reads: CASSVAGALDEQFF. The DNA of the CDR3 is TGTGCCAGTAGTGTAGCGGGAGCCTTGGATGAGCAGTTCTTC. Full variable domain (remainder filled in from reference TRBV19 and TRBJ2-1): DGGITQSPKYLFRKEGQNVTLSCEQNLNHDAMYWYRQDPGQGLRLIYYSQIVNDFQKGDIAEGYSVSREKKESFPLTVTSAQKNPTAFYLCASSVAGALDEQFFGPGTRLTVL.

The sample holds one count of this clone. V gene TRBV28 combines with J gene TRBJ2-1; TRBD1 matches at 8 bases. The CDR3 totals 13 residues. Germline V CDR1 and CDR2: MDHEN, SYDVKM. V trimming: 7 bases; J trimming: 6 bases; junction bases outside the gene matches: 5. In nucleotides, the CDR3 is TGTGCCAGCATGAAACAGGGGGTCAATGAGCAGTTCTTC. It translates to CASMKQGVNEQFF.

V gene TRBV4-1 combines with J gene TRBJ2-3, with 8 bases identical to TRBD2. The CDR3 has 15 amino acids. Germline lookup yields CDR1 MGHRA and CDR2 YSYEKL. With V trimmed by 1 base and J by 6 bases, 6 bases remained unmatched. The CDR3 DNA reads TGCGCCAGCAGCCAAGCGGGAGGGCGAGGGGATACGCAGTATTTT. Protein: CASSQAGGRGDTQYF.

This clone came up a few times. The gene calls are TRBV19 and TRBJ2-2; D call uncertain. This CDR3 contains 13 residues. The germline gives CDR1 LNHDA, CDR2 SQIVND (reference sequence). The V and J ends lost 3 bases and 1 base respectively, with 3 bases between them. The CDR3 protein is CASSIWNTGELFF. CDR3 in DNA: TGTGCCAGTAGTATTTGGAACACCGGGGAGCTGTTTTTT.

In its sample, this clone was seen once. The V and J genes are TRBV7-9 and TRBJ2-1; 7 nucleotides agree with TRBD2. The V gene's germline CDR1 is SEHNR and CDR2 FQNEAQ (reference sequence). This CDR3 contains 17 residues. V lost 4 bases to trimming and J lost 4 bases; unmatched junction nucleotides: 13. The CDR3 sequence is CASSSQGRAGYYNEQFF. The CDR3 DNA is TGTGCCAGCAGCTCCCAAGGGCGAGCGGGGTATTACAATGAGCAGTTCTTC.

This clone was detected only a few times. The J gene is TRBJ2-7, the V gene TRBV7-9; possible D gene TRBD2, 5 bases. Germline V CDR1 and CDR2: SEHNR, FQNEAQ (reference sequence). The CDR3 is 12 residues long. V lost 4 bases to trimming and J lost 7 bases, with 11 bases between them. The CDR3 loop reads CASSSTPGEQYF. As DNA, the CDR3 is TGTGCCAGCAGCTCCACTCCGGGGGAGCAGTACTTC.

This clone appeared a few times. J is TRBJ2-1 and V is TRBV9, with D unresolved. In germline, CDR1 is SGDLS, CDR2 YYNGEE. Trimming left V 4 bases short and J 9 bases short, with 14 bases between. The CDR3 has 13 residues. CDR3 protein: CASSSDDFGEQFF. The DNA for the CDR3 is TGTGCCAGCAGCTCGGACGATTTCGGTGAGCAGTTCTTC. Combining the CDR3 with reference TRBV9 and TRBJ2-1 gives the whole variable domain DSGVTQTPKHLITATGQRVTLRCSPRSGDLSVYWYQQSLDQGLQFLIQYYNGEERAKGNILERFSAQQFPDLHSELNLSSLELGDSALYFCASSSDDFGEQFFGPGTRLTVL.

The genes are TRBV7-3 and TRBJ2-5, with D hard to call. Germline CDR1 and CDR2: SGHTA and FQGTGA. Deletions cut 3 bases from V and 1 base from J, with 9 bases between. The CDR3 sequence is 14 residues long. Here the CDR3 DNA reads TGTGCCAGCAGCTTTTTTGGCGGCCAAGAGACCCAGTACTTC. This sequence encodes CASSFFGGQETQYF. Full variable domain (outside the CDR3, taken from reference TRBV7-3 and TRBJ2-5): GAGVSQTPSNKVTEKGKYVELRCDPISGHTALYWYRQSLGQGPEFLIYFQGTGAADDSGLPNDRFFAVRPEGSVSTLKIQRTERGDSAVYLCASSFFGGQETQYFGPGTRLLVL.